Sequencing of this T cell receptor (beta chain) was carried out in a study of T cell responses to AZD1222 COVID-19 vaccine. Turning to the study itself: Second doses at about 4 or about 12 weeks were pooled.

Remarks on this clone: A much bigger clone sits one base away, suggesting this may be a read error.

The germline gives CDR1 PRHDT, CDR2 FYEKMQ (reference sequence). The CDR3 runs to 13 residues. With 5 bases removed from V and 2 bases from J, the gap between germline ends came to 9 bases. The repertoire was sequenced with immunoSEQ multiplex PCR; TCRdb's copy has only in-frame clones and lacks some. The data show around 140,000 clones, approximately 85% seen once. The chain uses TRBV13 and TRBJ1-2; perhaps TRBD1 as D (6 bases). The input for sequencing was peripheral blood, taken on day 0 of AZD1222 vaccination. This clonotype was obtained from an adult in good health. The CDR3 protein is CASSVDRNYGYTF. CDR3 coding DNA: TGTGCCAGCAGCGTCGACAGGAACTATGGCTACACCTTC.